Detailed here is one TCR beta chain. No antigen is known for it. This sample was included in a study of cytomegalovirus exposure and HLA in healthy donors (dated by TCRdb to between 2016 and 2019). Broadly, across the study: According to an earlier analysis of 587 of the donors, 200 million or so T cells yielded some 110 million unique TCR beta sequences and approximately 300 Gb of sequence data. Roughly 300 gigabases of sequencing data and roughly 80 million unique TCR sequences made up an early release that covered roughly 670 HLA-typed donors. Every repertoire in the discovery cohort had been generated on one and the same sequencing platform. In a later analysis, previously published TCR beta repertoires from 500 to 750 donors were re-analyzed and high-resolution HLA genotyping was added so that TCR occurrence patterns could be studied. Rather than drawing on any new phenotypic data, the later analysis identified candidate immune exposures from TCR beta sequences and the way those sequences occurred across donors. Typing coverage varied by locus: roughly 629-630 donors for A, B, C, DRB1 and DQB1; more than 500 for DQA1; 600 to 610 for DPA1; around 450 for DPB1. The study profiled the T cell repertoires of more than 500 subjects by immunosequencing and related them to cytomegalovirus serostatus. High-throughput TCR immunosequencing, statistical association of individual TCRs with disease status, and machine learning were combined to predict cytomegalovirus infection status. A later genetic analysis used genome-wide SNP genotypes for about three fifths of the roughly 700 donors, treating that subset as a discovery cohort. The study aimed to test whether signatures of past pathogen exposure could be identified by cataloging public T cell receptors. Among 300 to 450 genotyped donors of the cohort, an average of approximately 250,000 unique TCR beta nucleotide sequences were sequenced per donor, around 20% of them non-productive. Because of strong linkage in the cohort, five DR-DQ haplotypes were treated as single units for association and clustering. In an earlier analysis of more than 550 of the donors, high-throughput TCR beta sequencing was used to judge whether each TCR beta V gene segment behaved as functional or pseudogenic. Class I and class II HLA loci were covered by the typing at four-digit resolution. Besides the first cohort of around 670 subjects, a separate validation cohort made up of 120 different subjects was used. Of the 350 to 450 genotyped donors, approximately 82% fell in the genetic ancestry cluster associated with self-reported Caucasian donors. Alongside the repertoire data, information on donor age, sex, ethnicity and CMV serostatus was compiled.

Libraries were built with the immunoSEQ multiplex PCR assay. The multiplex PCR relied on a mix of 60 forward primers for TCR Vbeta segments and 13 reverse primers for TCR Jbeta segments. The CDR3 region of rearranged TCR beta genes was amplified from genomic DNA with a multiplex PCR assay. The Illumina HiSeq System was used to sequence the amplified TCR beta libraries as 87-base-pair reads. Per the source publication's procedure: A later analysis counted tens of millions of unique TCR beta chains across the 666 repertoires, and about 10 million of these chains were shared by at least two donors. Raw reads were error-corrected and collapsed into unique sequences by a nearest-neighbor algorithm in which closely related sequences were merged to remove PCR and sequencing errors. CDR3 sequences were aligned to IMGT reference sequences to assign V, D and J gene segments. Each retained sequence needed at least a six-nucleotide match to both a V gene segment and a J gene segment. Rearrangements were called productive when the CDR3 lacked stop codons and stayed in frame with V and J; all others were non-productive. Following IMGT convention, CDR3 was defined as the stretch from the second conserved V-encoded cysteine to the conserved J-encoded phenylalanine. Sequences without an unambiguous match to a single V gene segment were excluded from the earlier analysis of several hundred of the donors. An earlier analysis of approximately 590 of the donors called V segments functional above 56.7% productive rearrangements and segregating when the between-donor standard deviation exceeded 5%. A statistical classification framework was developed to diagnose cytomegalovirus status using the catalog of TCR beta chain sequences. In a later analysis, V and J genes were assigned by comparing TCR nucleotide sequences against IMGT/GENE-DB human TR gene sequences. In a later analysis, CDR3 sequences and most-parsimonious VDJ recombination scenarios were assigned using the TCRdist pipeline. In a later analysis, each TCR beta chain was defined by its CDR3 amino acid sequence together with its V-gene family, and reads without a unique V-gene family were excluded. In a later analysis, a few hundred highly shared, low-generation-probability nucleotide sequences were removed to address suspected cross-contamination and a sequencing artifact. For each public chain, a later analysis derived a clonal expansion index from normalized ranks of inferred template counts within each repertoire. In a later analysis, generation probabilities were computed using a VDJ recombination model fitted to out-of-frame rearrangements, and the results were checked against IGoR. A later analysis scored TCR-TCR, TCR-HLA and TCR-CMV co-occurrence with hypergeometric tests, applying a repertoire-size bias correction to TCR pairs. In a later analysis, false discovery rates were estimated by permuting HLA or CMV assignments 20 times. A later analysis grouped co-occurring TCRs with DBSCAN, adding TCRdist sequence similarity when clustering within HLA-allele-positive subsets. Repertoires with fewer than 30,000 or more than 120,000 public chains were left out of co-occurrence clustering, as were about 5 repertoires with anomalous nucleotide sharing. The table comes from immuneACCESS by way of TCRdb, which keeps in-frame sequences with V and J called. Part of the clones is missing from these tables; in studies checked, under half for an unresolved V gene and the rest for unknown reasons. That table supplies the V and J calls and clone size; D and trimming were determined from the DNA. The sample's clone listing holds approximately 110,000 clones. The ten most abundant clones make up less than 3.5% of the sample.

What the authors observed across the whole study: In a later analysis, several top co-occurrence clusters were reported to appear linked to parvovirus B19, influenza, CMV and Epstein-Barr virus. In a later genetic analysis, a missense DCLRE1C variant was associated with V-gene and J-gene trimming of TCR beta chains, and the association was replicated in an independent cohort. It was suggested by the authors that the approach could potentially be generalized to other disease states and immunological phenotypes. A later genetic analysis reported fewer N-insertions in productive TCRs among donors in an Asian-associated ancestry cluster than the approximately 670-donor mean. A later analysis associated around 16,000 TCR beta sequences with specific HLA alleles at a false discovery rate of 0.05. A later analysis found that most CMV-associated TCR beta chains appeared HLA-restricted, with HLA associations seemingly driven largely by CMV exposure. The classifier was reported to diagnose cytomegalovirus status with high specificity and sensitivity in both the original and validation cohorts. Sequencing depth was assumed to be roughly uniform across donors in the presence/absence analyses, though that assumption may not hold. Three of the identified cytomegalovirus-associated TCR beta chains were confirmed in vitro to be specific for cytomegalovirus antigens. Linkage disequilibrium might explain the correlated functional status among segregating V segments, but an unknown experimental factor could not be ruled out. A further reported finding was that TCR beta sequences accurately predicted the HLA-A and HLA-B alleles for most subjects in the first cohort. Strong co-occurrence of HLA alleles, especially DR and DQ, made assigning TCR associations to individual alleles difficult. Because some donors lacked HLA typing at each locus, the association tests relied only on the typed subset. In this cohort, only TCR beta chains were sequenced, and detectable features were limited by the absence of alpha or paired-chain data. A later analysis found that TCR association rates varied across HLA loci, with DRB1 alleles showing the most associated TCRs and HLA-C alleles the fewest. Across donors, most TCR sequences were observed very rarely, whereas some public TCRs were present in many individuals. Approximately 18 rarely observed V segments, including chromosome 9 orphons, were excluded from the earlier analysis of almost 600 of the donors because counts were too low. In a later analysis, HLA-associated TCR beta chains showed more clonal expansion and lower generation probabilities than non-associated chains that were equally common. CMV serostatus was the only immune exposure information available for the cohort. A total of around 150 TCR beta chains were listed by the study as associated with cytomegalovirus. A group of highly shared sequence variants was considered likely to be a technical artifact of the sequencing pipeline. The 87-base-pair reads could not distinguish some IMGT-functional V segments, including TRBV6-2 and TRBV6-3, so those segments were excluded. Broadly in line with IMGT annotations, most TCR beta V segments showed up in productive rearrangements about 90% or about 30% of the time in an earlier analysis of several hundred of the donors.

The CDR3 sequence holds 14 residues, the cysteine and phenylalanine included. Only the CDR3 part of the read is kept: 42 bases, read in frame from the first base. V sheds 2 bases and J sheds 2 bases, leaving 9 bases between their ends. CDR1 and CDR2, looked up from the germline V gene (reference sequence), are MNHNY and SVGAGI. The cohort comprised approximately 700 healthy bone marrow donors. At the time of sampling, all cohort members were nominally healthy, though unrecorded immune exposures were likely present. The donor was CMV seronegative and belonged to the group of under 400 seronegative cohort members. Each donor provided a peripheral blood sample, and peripheral blood mononuclear cells were used for TCR beta sequencing. Genomic DNA extraction from the blood cell samples was performed with the Qiagen DNeasy Blood Extraction Kit.

This receptor was obtained from a young man in good health and CMV-seronegative. This chain joins TRBV6-6 to TRBJ1-1, and perhaps TRBD1 as D gene, on 5 matching bases. What was sequenced was PBMCs. This receptor has the CDR3 CASSYRQYNTEAFF. The nucleotide sequence is given as TGTGCCAGCAGTTACCGACAGTATAACACTGAAGCTTTCTTT.